The 29 T cell receptor beta chains in this list originate from one sample, sequenced in a study of blood T cell repertoires in COVID-19. The data were produced by immunoSEQ multiplex PCR, yet TCRdb's version contains in-frame clones alone and is incomplete. This table holds more than 300,000 clones, 80% to 90% found once. Source material: peripheral blood. The source is a woman aged 45 to 65 with COVID-19, enrolled during active disease.

The chain combines TRBV30 with TRBJ1-2, with D possibly being TRBD1 (6 bases). In germline, CDR1 is GTSNPN, CDR2 SVGIG (reference sequence). The CDR3 has 13 residues. V lost 0 bases and J 10 bases, leaving 15 bases between the germline ends. The chain's CDR3 is CAWSVGGPLDYTF. The CDR3 DNA follows: TGTGCCTGGAGTGTAGGGGGTCCACTTGACTACACCTTC.

This clone was seen a single time. CDR3 coding DNA: TGCGCCAGCTGTGGACAACTTAACACCGGGGAGCTGTTTTTT. Amino acid sequence: CASCGQLNTGELFF. This chain uses TRBV10-2 with TRBJ2-2; TRBD1 is a possible D gene (5 bases). Germline values: CDR1 WSHSY, CDR2 SAAADI. Trimming pared 8 bases from V and 2 bases from J, leaving 12 bases between. The CDR3 extends over 14 amino acids.

The V gene is TRBV5-1, the J gene TRBJ2-5, with 11 bases lining up with TRBD1. The germline V gene encodes CDR1 SGHRS and CDR2 YFSETQ. J gave up 0 bases and V 3 bases, and 4 bases lay outside the gene matches. The CDR3 is 16 residues long. CDR3 sequence reads: CASSWGDRGYQETQYF. The CDR3 nucleotides read TGCGCCAGCAGCTGGGGGGACAGGGGGTACCAAGAGACCCAGTACTTC.

The chain couples TRBV30 to TRBJ2-3, with 15 bases matching TRBD2. CDR1 and CDR2 from the germline V gene are GTSNPN and SVGIG (reference sequence). This CDR3 is 16 amino acids long. Losses at the gene ends were 8 bases for V and 0 bases for J; bases not matched to a gene: 6. The CDR3 loop is CASRTSGRVSTDTQYF. CDR3 nucleotides: TGTGCCAGCAGGACTAGCGGGAGGGTAAGCACAGATACGCAGTATTTT.

This chain links TRBV9 with TRBJ2-7; D not certain. V lost 2 bases to trimming and J lost 0 bases, with 6 bases between them. Germline V gene lookup returns CDR1 SGDLS and CDR2 YYNGEE. CDR3 length equals 13 residues. Here the CDR3 DNA reads TGTGCCAGCAGCGTTGCCAGCTCCTACGAGCAGTACTTC. Protein: CASSVASSYEQYF.

This clone was found once. The rearrangement links TRBV19 to TRBJ2-5; 7 bases match TRBD1. Germline values: CDR1 LNHDA, CDR2 SQIVND (reference sequence). V shed 9 bases and J 1 base; nucleotides not matched to a gene: 11. This CDR3 is 15 amino acids long. CDR3 in DNA: TGTGCCAGCTCAAAAGCCGGGACAGTCCAAGAGACCCAGTACTTC. Its protein product is CASSKAGTVQETQYF.

Points on this clone: Other DNA sequences within the sample encode an identical CDR3. The chain joins TRBV6-5 to TRBJ1-1, with a weak D call TRBD1 (6 bases). V was clipped by 7 bases and J by 1 base, with 10 bases between them. Germline V gene lookup returns CDR1 MNHEY and CDR2 SVGAGI. The CDR3 is 13 amino acids. The CDR3 is CASTGTPNTEAFF. Written as DNA, the CDR3 is TGTGCCAGCACCGGGACACCGAACACTGAAGCTTTCTTT.

The rearrangement joins TRBV25-1 to TRBJ2-7, with D unclear. This CDR3 has 13 residues. Germline CDR1 is MGHDK and CDR2 is SYGVNS. Trimming took 3 bases from V and 6 from J, leaving 12 bases between them. The CDR3 coding sequence is TGTGCCAGCAGTGAGTCACAGTTCGGCGAGCAGTACTTC. Translating it yields CASSESQFGEQYF.

This chain joins TRBV7-6 and TRBJ1-2, with D unresolved. The V end was cut by 7 bases, the J end by 2 bases, with 26 bases between. The CDR3 is made up of 18 amino acids. Germline V lookup: CDR1 SGHVS, CDR2 FNYEAQ. The CDR3 DNA is TGTGCCAGCACCCCCTCCTTACCCCGGGGAGGATGGAACTATGGCTACACCTTC. This sequence encodes CASTPSLPRGGWNYGYTF.

This chain uses TRBV11-3 with TRBJ2-3; D is uncertain. Looked up from germline, CDR1 is SGHNT and CDR2 is YENEEA. V lost 2 bases and J lost 3, with 3 bases in between. The CDR3 is made up of 12 amino acids. CDR3 sequence reads: CASSLYTDTQYF. The CDR3 nucleotides read TGTGCCAGCAGCTTATATACAGATACGCAGTATTTT.

This clone showed up just once. The rearrangement uses TRBV2 and TRBJ2-6; 9 bases align to TRBD1. The CDR3 totals 14 residues. Germline assignment: CDR1 SNHLY and CDR2 FYNNEI. After removal of 6 bases from V and 15 bases from J, the junction contained 12 bases not matched to a gene. The CDR3 spells CASRATQGAEALTF. In DNA form, the CDR3 reads TGTGCCAGCAGGGCAACACAGGGGGCGGAGGCCCTGACTTTC.

This clone was seen once. This chain connects TRBV20-1 to TRBJ2-5; no definite D call. CDR1 is DFQATT and CDR2 is SNEGSKA in the germline V gene (reference sequence). The length of the CDR3 is 11 residues. With 6 bases removed from V and 4 bases from J, the gap between germline ends came to 9 bases. Here the CDR3 reads CSAQTSETQYF. The CDR3 region has the DNA TGCAGTGCCCAGACTTCAGAGACCCAGTACTTC.

The gene calls are TRBV7-8 and TRBJ1-1; 7 bases align to TRBD1. Germline-derived CDR1 and CDR2 are SGHVS and FQNEAQ. The length of the CDR3 is 14 residues. V lost 6 bases and J lost 5; bases outside the gene matches: 9. Here the CDR3 DNA reads TGTGCCAGCAGAAGGGGGCCGGGAGGGACTGAAGCTTTCTTT. Its translation: CASRRGPGGTEAFF.

On this clone: This CDR3 is also generated by other DNA sequences in the sample. The rearrangement joins TRBV19 to TRBJ1-2; tentative D call: TRBD1 (5 bases). The germline V and J ends were trimmed by 2 bases and 0 bases, with 7 bases remaining between them. CDR3 size: 14 residues. In germline, CDR1 is LNHDA, CDR2 SQIVND (reference sequence). In DNA form, the CDR3 reads TGTGCCAGTAGTATACAGGGCGCTAACTATGGCTACACCTTC. This codes for CASSIQGANYGYTF.

CDR3 sequence (DNA): TGTGCCAGTACCCGACGGGCCGAGGGGAACACTGAAGCTTTCTTT. It yields the protein CASTRRAEGNTEAFF. The V gene is TRBV19, the J gene TRBJ1-1; no clear D. This CDR3 contains 15 residues. Trimming removed 7 bases at V and 1 base at J, with 16 bases between. CDR1 is LNHDA, CDR2 SQIVND, per germline (reference sequence).

This sequence joins TRBV30 and TRBJ1-5; 8 bases align to TRBD1. V lost 1 base to trimming and J lost 3 bases; unmatched junction nucleotides: 2. The CDR3 consists of 14 residues. CDR1 GTSNPN and CDR2 SVGIG come from the germline V gene (reference sequence). For the CDR3, the DNA is TGTGCCTGGAGTGGGGGACAGGACAATCAGCCCCAGCATTTT. The encoded protein is CAWSGGQDNQPQHF.

CDR3 in DNA: TGCGCCAGCAGCTTGGCAGGGGGCGAGAACTATGGCTACACCTTC. Encoded protein: CASSLAGGENYGYTF. The V gene is TRBV5-1, the J gene TRBJ1-2, with 8 bases fitting TRBD1. After removal of 0 bases from V and 2 bases from J, the junction contained 3 bases not matched to a gene. Germline V gene lookup returns CDR1 SGHRS and CDR2 YFSETQ. The CDR3 consists of 15 residues.

This chain links TRBV4-1 with TRBJ2-5; 9 bases match TRBD2. V dropped 2 bases and J dropped 2; count of bases not matched to a gene: 12. In germline, CDR1 is MGHRA, CDR2 YSYEKL. CDR3 length: 18 amino acids. The DNA of the CDR3 is TGCGCCAGCAGCCAACAGGAGGTCGCAGCGGGAGGACAAGAGACCCAGTACTTC. This codes for CASSQQEVAAGGQETQYF.

A single count supports this clone. The chain joins TRBV20-1 to TRBJ1-2; D gene uncertain. The CDR3 sequence is 11 residues long. Germline CDR1 DFQATT, CDR2 SNEGSKA (reference sequence). Trimming left V 6 bases short and J 7 bases short, with 12 bases between. Here the CDR3 reads CSATPLGGYTF. The CDR3 DNA reads TGCAGTGCCACCCCACTCGGTGGCTACACCTTC.

The chain uses TRBV18 and TRBJ2-3, with 8 bases lining up with TRBD2. J gave up 6 bases and V 1 base, and 21 bases lay outside the gene matches. This CDR3 comprises 20 residues. Germline CDR1 KGHSH, CDR2 LQKENI. CDR3 coding DNA: TGTGCCAGCTCACCACTTGGACAGTCCGGGAGGGCATTAGGTACGGATACGCAGTATTTT. It specifies CASSPLGQSGRALGTDTQYF.

This chain uses TRBV15 with TRBJ1-2; perhaps TRBD1 as D (5 bases). V lost 6 bases and J 1 base, leaving 15 bases between the germline ends. Looked up from germline, CDR1 is LNHNV and CDR2 is YYDKDF (reference sequence). The CDR3 is made up of 15 amino acids. The CDR3 region is CATRPTTVSNYGYTF. The CDR3 DNA sequence: TGTGCCACCAGACCTACGACAGTTAGTAACTATGGCTACACCTTC.

The V call is TRBV11-2, the J call TRBJ2-5; 7 bases are shared with TRBD1. The CDR3 runs to 14 residues. The J segment lost 5 bases and the V segment lost 5 bases, leaving 8 bases of the junction unmatched. Germline V gene lookup returns CDR1 SGHAT and CDR2 FQNNGV. As DNA, the CDR3 is TGTGCCAGCAGCCCTCGCAGGGGGTCGGAGACCCAGTACTTC. Amino acid sequence: CASSPRRGSETQYF.

V and J are TRBV6-6 and TRBJ2-7, with 12 bases fitting TRBD2. With V trimmed by 5 bases and J by 1 base, 18 bases remained unmatched. The CDR3 covers 20 residues. Per the germline V gene, CDR1 is MNHNY and CDR2 is SVGAGI (reference sequence). This chain's CDR3 is CASSQPPRLAGVTLSYEQYF. The CDR3, as DNA: TGTGCCAGCAGTCAACCCCCTAGACTAGCGGGAGTTACCCTTTCCTACGAGCAGTACTTC.

The gene calls are TRBV18 and TRBJ1-4; no definite D call. The CDR3 is 14 residues long. Germline V gene sequence: CDR1 KGHSH, CDR2 LQKENI. V lost 2 bases and J 0 bases, leaving 4 bases between the germline ends. The CDR3 DNA follows: TGTGCCAGCTCACCAGCGGCAACTAATGAAAAACTGTTTTTT. Its protein is CASSPAATNEKLFF.

The rearrangement joins TRBV5-5 to TRBJ2-2; D may be TRBD1 (6 bases). V shed 0 bases and J shed 6 bases, with 12 bases lying between them. The CDR3 contains 15 residues. From germline, CDR1 is SGHKS and CDR2 YYEKEE (reference sequence). The CDR3: CASSLAGDRSGELFF. In DNA, the CDR3 is TGTGCCAGCAGCTTGGCCGGCGACAGGTCCGGGGAGCTGTTTTTT.

The J gene is TRBJ1-1, the V gene TRBV19, with D perhaps matching TRBD1 (6 bases). V was cut by 0 bases and J by 0 bases, with 8 bases left in between. The V gene's germline CDR1 is LNHDA and CDR2 SQIVND (reference sequence). This CDR3 spans 15 amino acids. The CDR3 nucleotides are TGTGCCAGTAGTATAGAGGGACACTTGAACACTGAAGCTTTCTTT. It codes for CASSIEGHLNTEAFF.

The chain combines TRBV15 with TRBJ1-4, with D perhaps matching TRBD1 (6 bases). The CDR3 sequence is 17 residues long. Trimming removed 4 bases from V and 8 bases from J, with 23 bases in between. Germline loops: CDR1 LNHNV, CDR2 YYDKDF (reference sequence). The CDR3 DNA is TGTGCCACCAGCACACCGAGGGGGGGTTCCGTGGGAGAAAAACTGTTTTTT. It translates to CATSTPRGGSVGEKLFF.

The J gene is TRBJ2-7, the V gene TRBV6-2 or TRBV6-3; tentatively, D is TRBD1 (5 bases). The CDR3 loop spans 14 amino acids. The germline CDR1 and CDR2 sequences are MNHEY and SVGEGT. V lost 3 bases, J lost 2 bases, and 11 bases lay in between. The CDR3 here is CASSYIDSTYEQYF. The CDR3 bases are TGTGCCAGCAGTTATATTGACAGTACCTACGAGCAGTACTTC.

This chain connects TRBV29-1 to TRBJ2-1; 7 bases agree with TRBD2. Germline V gives CDR1 SQVTM, CDR2 ANQGSEA. The CDR3 covers 16 residues. Unmatched junction bases numbered 13, after V lost 5 bases and J lost 3 bases. CDR3 sequence: CSVRTSNSFSYNEQFF. The CDR3 DNA reads as TGCAGCGTTAGGACTAGTAATAGCTTTAGCTACAATGAGCAGTTCTTC.